The 23 T cell receptor beta chains in this list originate from one sample, sequenced in a study of identical twins. TCRdb re-called the 5' RACE reads through MiXCR, storing one row per CDR3 protein. The data show some 900,000 distinct CDR3 sequences, 10% to 15% seen once. These data were likewise used in another study, on yellow fever vaccine responses in identical twins.

The sequenced material came from PBMCs. The receptors here all came from a woman younger than 35 in good health.

This clonotype was seen repeatedly, ten times or more. CDR3 sequence reads: CASRPNRGSSYEQYV. The CDR3 coding sequence is TGTGCCAGCAGGCCGAACAGGGGAAGCTCCTACGAGCAGTACGTC. This chain connects TRBV7-8 to TRBJ2-7, with 7 positions matching TRBD1. V shed 6 bases and J 0 bases; nucleotides not matched to a gene: 8. Germline CDR1 and CDR2: SGHVS and FQNEAQ. The CDR3 has 15 amino acids.

The chain carries TRBV5-1 and TRBJ2-1; TRBD2 matches 13 bases. The CDR3 has 16 amino acids. Trimming cost V 3 bases and J 9 bases; bases outside gene matches: 9. In germline, CDR1 is SGHRS, CDR2 YFSETQ. Here the CDR3 DNA reads TGCGCCAGCAGCTATTCCGGGACTAGCGGGATCGGTGAGCAGTTCTTC. Translated: CASSYSGTSGIGEQFF.

The rearrangement links TRBV7-9 to TRBJ2-2, with 9 bases fitting TRBD1. Germline V lookup: CDR1 SEHNR, CDR2 FQNEAQ (reference sequence). J was trimmed by 6 bases and V by 2 bases; bases with no gene match: 10. CDR3 length: 17 amino acids. The CDR3 loop reads CASSLYDHRGRPGELFF. DNA for the CDR3: TGTGCCAGCAGCTTATATGACCACAGGGGGCGCCCCGGGGAGCTGTTTTTT.

This chain joins TRBV5-1 and TRBJ2-7, with 7 bases identical to TRBD2. Germline assignment: CDR1 SGHRS and CDR2 YFSETQ. The CDR3 totals 12 residues. The V segment lost 7 bases and the J segment 3 bases; nucleotides outside the gene matches: 4. The CDR3 nucleotides are TGCGCCAGCTCGGGGAGGGGCTACGAGCAGTACTTC. The encoded protein is CASSGRGYEQYF.

A few counts support this clonotype. The rearrangement uses TRBV7-9 and TRBJ2-5; 7 positions match TRBD2. With 5 bases clipped from V and 1 base from J, the junction kept 13 bases outside the gene matches. Germline CDR1 reads SEHNR; CDR2 reads FQNEAQ (reference sequence). The CDR3 has 17 residues. Here the CDR3 reads CASSPAYWGGSQETQYF. The CDR3 nucleotides read TGTGCCAGCAGCCCCGCGTACTGGGGGGGTTCCCAAGAGACCCAGTACTTC.

The genes are TRBV12-3 or TRBV12-4 and TRBJ2-4, with D perhaps matching TRBD1 (6 bases). The CDR3 has 15 amino acids. The V end lost 6 bases, the J end lost 2 bases, and 14 bases lay between the germline ends. Here the CDR3 DNA reads TGTGCCAGCAGCTGGGGGCTACGTTCCAAAAACATTCAGTACTTC. Its translation: CASSWGLRSKNIQYF.

V usage is TRBV20-1 and J usage is TRBJ2-2; possible D gene TRBD1, 5 bases. Trimming cost V 0 bases and J 6 bases, with 14 bases left between them. CDR3 length: 15 amino acids. CDR1 and CDR2 (germline): DFQATT, SNEGSKA (reference sequence). The CDR3 sequence: CSARDQGRSAGELFF. Written as DNA, the CDR3 is TGCAGTGCTAGAGATCAGGGCAGATCGGCCGGGGAGCTGTTTTTT.

This clonotype was seen a handful of times. The chain recombines TRBV4-1 with TRBJ2-5, with 8 bases aligning to TRBD2. J gave up 3 bases and V 0 bases, and 6 bases lay outside the gene matches. This CDR3 is 16 amino acids long. The germline V gene encodes CDR1 MGHRA and CDR2 YSYEKL. The CDR3 sequence is CASSQDGAGAKETQYF. DNA for the CDR3: TGCGCCAGCAGCCAAGATGGAGCGGGGGCAAAAGAGACCCAGTACTTC.

The chain joins TRBV12-3 or TRBV12-4 to TRBJ2-1; no firm D call. The CDR3 extends over 14 amino acids. Trimming removed 6 bases at V and 9 bases at J, with 18 bases between. The CDR3 region is CASSNTDQRGEQFF. The CDR3 DNA sequence: TGTGCCAGCAGCAACACAGATCAGCGAGGTGAGCAGTTCTTC.

This clonotype was seen more than once but under ten times. V is TRBV29-1 and J is TRBJ2-4; D might be TRBD1 (5 bases). This CDR3 is 16 amino acids long. The V end was cut by 2 bases, the J end by 0 bases, with 14 bases between. Germline CDR1 reads SQVTM; CDR2 reads ANQGSEA. The CDR3 coding sequence is TGCAGCGTTGAAATAGGGGCGGACCTAGCCAAAAACATTCAGTACTTC. Translating it yields CSVEIGADLAKNIQYF.

This clonotype turned up a few times. The rearrangement uses TRBV2 and TRBJ2-7; 11 nucleotides agree with TRBD1. The germline V gene encodes CDR1 SNHLY and CDR2 FYNNEI. There are 13 residues in the CDR3. Unmatched junction bases numbered 10, after V lost 9 bases and J lost 9 bases. DNA for the CDR3: TGTGCCAGTGGGACAGGGGGTTCTGGCTGGCAGTACTTC. Residues: CASGTGGSGWQYF. The full variable domain, completed using reference TRBV2 and TRBJ2-7, is EPEVTQTPSHQVTQMGQEVILRCVPISNHLYFYWYRQILGQKVEFLVSFYNNEISEKSEIFDDQFSVERPDGSNFTLKIRSTKLEDSAMYFCASGTGGSGWQYFGPGTRLTVT.

This clonotype came up a few times. J is TRBJ2-4 and V is TRBV7-2; either TRBD1 or TRBD2 may fit D (5 bases each). CDR3 size: 15 residues. The germline V gene encodes CDR1 SGHTA and CDR2 FQGNSA. The germline V and J ends were trimmed by 5 bases and 0 bases, with 11 bases remaining between them. CDR3 sequence reads: CASSKTGTAKNIQYF. The CDR3, as DNA: TGTGCCAGCAGCAAAACCGGGACAGCCAAAAACATTCAGTACTTC.

This chain links TRBV6-1 with TRBJ2-7; 10 nucleotides match TRBD2. The ends lost 5 bases at V and 4 bases at J; junction bases unmatched: 8. The CDR3 is 15 residues long. CDR1 is MNHNS and CDR2 is SASEGT in the germline V gene. In nucleotides, the CDR3 is TGTGCCAGCAGTAAACAAGCGGGAGGGGCGTACGAGCAGTACTTC. Translating gives CASSKQAGGAYEQYF.

At least ten counts were recorded for this clonotype. The chain links TRBV20-1 to TRBJ2-1; 7 nucleotides line up with TRBD2. CDR1 and CDR2 from the germline V gene are DFQATT and SNEGSKA (reference sequence). The CDR3 runs to 14 residues. V gave up 3 bases and J gave up 3 bases; unmatched junction bases: 5. Here the CDR3 reads CSASPSGDYNEQFF. CDR3 DNA: TGCAGTGCTAGTCCCAGCGGGGACTACAATGAGCAGTTCTTC.

The chain uses TRBV6-1 and TRBJ2-7; possibly TRBD2 for D (6 bases). CDR1 is MNHNS, CDR2 SASEGT, per germline. V was trimmed by 5 bases and J by 4 bases, leaving 15 bases between them. This CDR3 comprises 14 residues. This CDR3 is CASSRGLTGYEQYV. The DNA for the CDR3 is TGTGCCAGCAGTCGGGGACTCACGGGGTACGAGCAGTACGTC.

V gene TRBV9 combines with J gene TRBJ2-2; D possibly corresponds to TRBD2 (6 bases). CDR1 is SGDLS and CDR2 is YYNGEE in the germline V gene. The CDR3 spans 14 residues. Trimming took 5 bases from V and 7 from J, leaving 15 bases between them. The CDR3 is CASRYSSVGGELFF. CDR3 nucleotide sequence: TGTGCCAGCAGATATTCTAGCGTGGGCGGGGAGCTGTTTTTT.

This clonotype appeared many times. The CDR3, as DNA: TGCGCCAGCAGCCAACCTGAAGGGGTCAACACTGAAGCTTTCTTT. Translated, it gives CASSQPEGVNTEAFF. The chain couples TRBV5-1 to TRBJ1-1; TRBD1 might be the D (5 bases). The germline V gene has CDR1 SGHRS and CDR2 YFSETQ. The CDR3 spans 15 residues. Trimming shortened V by 4 bases and J by 2 bases, and 15 bases separated the two germline ends.

This clonotype was seen ten or more times. CDR3 nucleotide sequence: TGTGCCAGCAGTTTAGGGCTATACTATGGCTACACCTTC. Translation gives CASSLGLYYGYTF. The V call is TRBV12-3 or TRBV12-4, the J call TRBJ1-2, with D unresolved. This CDR3 has 13 residues. V lost 1 base and J 3 bases, leaving 6 bases between the germline ends.

In this sample, this clonotype turned up a few times. The V and J genes are TRBV7-9 and TRBJ1-1; D gene ambiguous. Looked up from germline, CDR1 is SEHNR and CDR2 is FQNEAQ (reference sequence). V lost 5 bases and J 5 bases, leaving 21 bases between the germline ends. The CDR3 sequence is 16 residues long. The CDR3 coding sequence is TGTGCCAGCAGCCCCGGCACAATCATTGTGGGGACTGAAGCTTTCTTT. Its protein is CASSPGTIIVGTEAFF.

This clonotype was counted between two and nine times. The chain carries TRBV12-3 or TRBV12-4 and TRBJ2-2, with 8 bases aligning to TRBD2. V dropped 5 bases and J dropped 6; count of bases not matched to a gene: 2. The CDR3 spans 13 residues. CDR3 loop: CASSTGGSGELFF. The CDR3 bases are TGTGCCAGCAGTACGGGGGGGTCCGGGGAGCTGTTTTTT.

V and J are TRBV20-1 and TRBJ1-2; 9 bases fit TRBD1. Per germline, CDR1 DFQATT and CDR2 SNEGSKA (reference sequence). The CDR3 is 16 residues long. The V gene end was trimmed by 2 bases and the J gene end by 6 bases; junction bases not matched to a gene: 13. The CDR3 sequence: CSARIGRDRVMDGYTF. As DNA, the CDR3 is TGCAGTGCTAGAATAGGCCGGGACAGGGTAATGGATGGCTACACCTTC.

The table lists this clonotype with a few counts. The chain links TRBV29-1 to TRBJ2-7, with a tentative D call TRBD1 (5 bases). Germline V gene sequence: CDR1 SQVTM, CDR2 ANQGSEA. V was pared by 0 bases and J by 0 bases, with 9 bases between. The CDR3 contains 14 residues. In nucleotides, the CDR3 is TGCAGCGTTGAAGACCAGGGATCCTCCTACGAGCAGTACTTC. Translating it yields CSVEDQGSSYEQYF.

This clonotype was seen a handful of times. CDR3 DNA: TGTGCCAGCAGCTTAGGGTCGGGCCTAGCCAAAAACATTCAGTACTTC. Amino acids: CASSLGSGLAKNIQYF. The gene calls are TRBV7-2 and TRBJ2-4; D gene unclear. V was pared by 1 base and J by 0 bases, with 10 bases between. Germline assignment: CDR1 SGHTA and CDR2 FQGNSA. This CDR3 comprises 16 residues.